This TCR beta chain was captured by sequencing in a study of CD8 T cells in Susac syndrome. Trimming left V 7 bases short and J 4 bases short, with 19 bases between. The CDR3 sequence is 14 residues long. Germline V CDR1 and CDR2: DFQATT, SNEGSKA (reference sequence). Reverse transcription used about 0.45 to 1 ug RNA and random hexamers. Amplification of TCR beta CDR3 spanned 54 Vbeta and 13 Jbeta via immunoSEQ multiplex PCR. TCRdb re-analysed the immunoSEQ multiplex PCR reads in MiXCR, keeping a single row per CDR3 protein. The sample lists roughly 120,000 distinct CDR3 sequences; 90% to 95% were seen once. TCR beta sequences were obtained from blood CD8+ and CD4+ T cells.

The sequence was collected from a human donor in good health. The specimen was CD4+ T cells from PBMCs. The chain couples TRBV20-1 to TRBJ2-5; D remains unclear. CDR3 residues: CSVPQQPLVETQYF. CDR3 DNA: TGCAGTGTCCCCCAGCAGCCCCTGGTAGAGACCCAGTACTTC.